This T cell receptor (beta chain) is from a study of blood T cell repertoires in COVID-19. The table came from immunoSEQ multiplex PCR; TCRdb's copy has only in-frame clones and leaves some out. Among approximately 210,000 clones, 88% were seen once, and the ten largest hold roughly 6.2%. The CDR3 covers 16 residues. Germline lookup yields CDR1 SGHTA and CDR2 FQGNSA. Trimming left V 5 bases short and J 8 bases short, with 21 bases between. This rearrangement joins TRBV7-2 to TRBJ1-4; tentative D call: TRBD1 (5 bases). The sequence came from a woman aged 40-49 years who had recovered from COVID-19. The specimen sequenced was peripheral blood. The CDR3 sequence is CASSPRPGDLSEKLFF. The CDR3 nucleotides read TGTGCCAGCAGCCCCCGGCCGGGGGATCTTAGCGAAAAACTGTTTTTT.